A selection of T cell receptor beta chains follows, all from one sample in a study of blood T cell repertoires in COVID-19. The method was immunoSEQ multiplex PCR; TCRdb's version includes in-frame clones alone and lacks a portion of them. The sample shows tens of thousands of clones, about 85% of them seen only once. Sequencing input: peripheral blood. These receptors came from a woman aged 55-69 years with active COVID-19. CDR3s include the opening cysteine and the closing phenylalanine or tryptophan.

v_call	j_call	cdr3_aa
TRBV5-4	TRBJ2-1	CASSLSGTVNEQFF
TRBV4-2	TRBJ2-7	CASSQITGVQQTYEQYF
TRBV2	TRBJ2-7	CASSEQRGALGYEQYF
TRBV19	TRBJ2-1	CASSFTGTSGNEQFF
TRBV9	TRBJ1-3	CASSEGQGAHTIYF
TRBV2	TRBJ1-6	CARGLGVRDSPLHF
TRBV11-3	TRBJ1-1	CASSLGGDNTEAFF
TRBV5-6	TRBJ1-3	CASSLQYTSGNTIYF
TRBV5-6	TRBJ1-5	CASSFLDRPNQPQHF
TRBV28	TRBJ2-7	CAIRNRVYEQYF
TRBV2	TRBJ2-2	CASSEVSAVGLFF
TRBV5-1	TRBJ2-2	CASSLSSNTGELFF
TRBV27	TRBJ1-5	CASSPRQGSGNQPQHF
TRBV3-1/TRBV3-2	TRBJ1-1	CASSRGANTEAFF
TRBV3-1/TRBV3-2	TRBJ2-7	CASSQGQRYEQYF
TRBV4-2	TRBJ1-1	CASSQDWDREEAFF
TRBV2	TRBJ2-3	CASAGTSGIPDTQYF
TRBV19	TRBJ2-1	CASRGEQGQGFVNEQFF
TRBV19	TRBJ1-5	CASCSYSNQPQHF
TRBV19	TRBJ2-6	CASSITTGVGANVLTF
TRBV2	TRBJ2-4	CASSESGSQNF
TRBV5-1	TRBJ1-1	CASSLGDIEAFF
TRBV2	TRBJ2-7	CASTPQAGPPYEQYF
TRBV3-1/TRBV3-2	TRBJ2-1	CASSPLGGQQFF
TRBV3-1/TRBV3-2	TRBJ2-3	CASSQPGGTTDTQYF
TRBV30	TRBJ1-2	CAWSVQGVGYTF
TRBV5-1	TRBJ1-5	CASSPSGGGSNQPQHF
TRBV30	TRBJ1-1	CAWRTQGLYTEAFF
TRBV7-2	TRBJ2-7	CASSFSGQGGPEQYF
TRBV5-1	TRBJ2-1	CASSERTGGNEQFF
TRBV28	TRBJ1-2	CASSLSSQVGYGYTF
TRBV3-1/TRBV3-2	TRBJ2-3	CASSQGQGRGTDTQYF
TRBV5-5	TRBJ2-1	CASSLLSLNEQFF
TRBV11-2	TRBJ1-3	CASSLDGAGTGNTIYF
TRBV2	TRBJ2-2	CASSGPSRAGELFF
TRBV6-5	TRBJ1-5	CASSSAGQPQHF
TRBV3-1/TRBV3-2	TRBJ1-2	CASSRTSNYGYTF
TRBV4-1	TRBJ1-1	CASSQDTGGFTEAFF